The 22 T cell receptor beta chains reported below all come from one sample, sequenced in a study of T-cell memory formation after mild COVID-19. TCRdb used MiXCR to reprocess the 5' RACE reads, holding one entry per CDR3 protein. The repertoire has just under 550,000 distinct CDR3 sequences, 20% of them found once; the top ten carry under 15%. The material sequenced was PBMCs or a T cell subset sorted from them (not recorded which). Every receptor here comes from an adult woman who had mild COVID-19 (a few samples of this study predate the infection). Cell type and time point are not known.

Concerning this clonotype itself: One end of the junction varies from germline; a read error may be responsible. The rearrangement uses TRBV7-9 and TRBJ1-5, with 8 nucleotides matching TRBD1. The CDR3 consists of 15 residues. Germline assignment: CDR1 SEHNR and CDR2 FQNEAQ (reference sequence). In DNA form, the CDR3 reads TGTGCCAGCAGCTCGGCGACAGGGGTCGGGCAGCACCAGCATTTT. It codes for CASSSATGVGQHQHF.

The chain has TRBV7-9 and TRBJ2-1; 8 nucleotides line up with TRBD2. V shed 4 bases and J 15 bases; nucleotides not matched to a gene: 17. The CDR3 extends over 15 amino acids. Germline-derived CDR1 and CDR2 are SEHNR and FQNEAQ (reference sequence). The DNA for the CDR3 is TGTGCCAGCAGCTCCACTTTTCGGGTGACTAGCGCACGGTTCTTC. Its translation: CASSSTFRVTSARFF.

This clonotype was counted between two and nine times. The J gene is TRBJ2-3, the V gene TRBV7-2; D perhaps matches TRBD2 (5 bases). Trimming cost V 5 bases and J 5 bases, with 11 bases left between them. The CDR3 runs to 13 residues. Germline assignment: CDR1 SGHTA and CDR2 FQGNSA. CDR3 protein: CASSAPGKDTQYF. DNA of the CDR3: TGTGCCAGCAGCGCCCCGGGGAAAGATACGCAGTATTTT.

This chain links TRBV10-3 with TRBJ2-7; unclear D gene. This CDR3 is built from 14 residues. Between the trimmed V and J ends, which lost 1 base and 3 bases, there was a span of 10 bases. Germline CDR1 is ENHRY and CDR2 is SYGVKD. The CDR3 region is CAISELERDYEQYF. CDR3 DNA sequence: TGTGCCATCAGTGAGTTAGAAAGGGACTACGAGCAGTACTTC.

This clonotype turned up a few times. The V and J genes are TRBV29-1 and TRBJ1-2; TRBD1 is a possible D gene (5 bases). Per the germline V gene, CDR1 is SQVTM and CDR2 is ANQGSEA. With 5 bases removed from V and 3 bases from J, the gap between germline ends came to 13 bases. The CDR3 spans 13 residues. The CDR3, as DNA: TGCAGCGTTTTGGGGGACCTGGACTATGGCTACACCTTC. Residues: CSVLGDLDYGYTF.

Only a few counts were recorded for this clonotype. This sequence joins TRBV7-9 and TRBJ1-1; D remains unclear. CDR1 and CDR2 (germline): SEHNR, FQNEAQ (reference sequence). V was cut by 2 bases and J by 5 bases, with 3 bases left in between. The CDR3 consists of 11 residues. The chain's CDR3 is CASSLWTEAFF. The DNA for the CDR3 is TGTGCCAGCAGCTTATGGACTGAAGCTTTCTTT.

This clonotype appeared many times. V is TRBV29-1 and J is TRBJ2-2, with 9 bases fitting TRBD2. Per germline, CDR1 SQVTM and CDR2 ANQGSEA. The CDR3 extends over 14 amino acids. J gave up 0 bases and V 6 bases, and 2 bases lay outside the gene matches. CDR3 amino acids: CSVGLAANTGELFF. CDR3 in DNA: TGCAGCGTGGGACTAGCAGCGAACACCGGGGAGCTGTTTTTT.

This clonotype has at least ten counts. The rearrangement joins TRBV7-2 to TRBJ2-5; TRBD2 agrees at 9 bases. The germline gives CDR1 SGHTA, CDR2 FQGNSA. The CDR3 runs 15 residues. J gave up 5 bases and V 5 bases, and 9 bases lay outside the gene matches. The CDR3 loop is CASSRSGGTGETQYF. Written as DNA, the CDR3 is TGTGCCAGCAGCCGAAGCGGGGGGACCGGGGAGACCCAGTACTTC.

This clonotype was seen more than once but under ten times. The chain recombines TRBV11-3 with TRBJ1-1; D is ambiguous. V was cut by 3 bases and J by 0 bases, with 11 bases left in between. Germline CDR1 is SGHNT and CDR2 is YENEEA. CDR3 length: 15 residues. CDR3 in amino acids: CASSLTHRMNTEAFF. In DNA form, the CDR3 reads TGTGCCAGCAGCTTGACCCATCGCATGAACACTGAAGCTTTCTTT.

The sample holds a few counts of this clonotype. The genes are TRBV10-3 and TRBJ2-7, with D hard to call. Germline V gene sequence: CDR1 ENHRY, CDR2 SYGVKD. CDR3 length equals 13 residues. V was pared by 4 bases and J by 6 bases, with 13 bases between. The CDR3 loop reads CAISGRLSSEQYF. The CDR3, as DNA: TGTGCCATCAGTGGACGGCTTAGTTCCGAGCAGTACTTC.

This clonotype was counted a few times. The genes are TRBV2 and TRBJ2-4; 7 bases are a match to TRBD1. Looked up from germline, CDR1 is SNHLY and CDR2 is FYNNEI. The CDR3 is 15 residues long. After removal of 1 base from V and 11 bases from J, the junction contained 11 bases not matched to a gene. The CDR3 spells CASSEDTAQGTVQYF. Written as DNA, the CDR3 is TGTGCCAGCAGTGAAGATACGGCACAGGGGACCGTTCAGTACTTC.

This chain joins TRBV29-1 and TRBJ2-5, with no clear D. The CDR3 has 11 residues. Trimming took 4 bases from V and 5 from J, leaving 8 bases between them. Germline-derived CDR1 and CDR2 are SQVTM and ANQGSEA. CDR3 residues: CSVGVGETQYF. The DNA of the CDR3 is TGCAGCGTTGGAGTTGGGGAGACCCAGTACTTC.

The table lists this clonotype with a few counts. The rearrangement links TRBV29-1 to TRBJ1-2; D is unresolved. V lost 3 bases, J lost 1 base, and 9 bases lay in between. CDR3 length equals 13 residues. CDR1 and CDR2 from the germline V gene are SQVTM and ANQGSEA. CDR3 nucleotides: TGCAGCGTTGACGTAACTCGTAACTATGGCTACACCTTC. This gives the protein CSVDVTRNYGYTF.

This clonotype was picked up a small number of times. The CDR3 DNA is TGTGCCAGCAGCTCAGCAGGGGCAACTAATGAAAAACTGTTTTTT. The encoded protein is CASSSAGATNEKLFF. The V and J genes are TRBV5-6 and TRBJ1-4, with TRBD1 as a possible D gene (6 bases). CDR1 and CDR2 from the germline V gene are SGHDT and YYEEEE. Trimming left V 3 bases short and J 0 bases short, with 9 bases between. This CDR3 is built from 15 residues.

The chain joins TRBV18 to TRBJ2-5; no reliable D call. Trimming took off 2 bases at V and 5 bases at J, with 3 bases between the two ends. CDR1 is KGHSH and CDR2 is LQKENI in the germline V gene. The CDR3 sequence is 11 residues long. In DNA form, the CDR3 reads TGTGCCAGCTCACCAATGGAGACCCAGTACTTC. This encodes CASSPMETQYF.

The rearrangement joins TRBV6-5 to TRBJ2-1, with no clear D. CDR1 is MNHEY and CDR2 is SVGAGI in the germline V gene. CDR3 length: 14 residues. V lost 7 bases and J lost 8, with 18 bases in between. Here the CDR3 DNA reads TGTGCCAGCACCCCAGAGCATGGGATATATGAGCAGTTCTTC. Translating gives CASTPEHGIYEQFF.

V gene TRBV5-1 combines with J gene TRBJ2-1; D gene uncertain. CDR1 and CDR2 from the germline V gene are SGHRS and YFSETQ. The ends were cut back, 0 bases at V and 2 bases at J, with 6 bases in the middle. This CDR3 is built from 14 residues. CDR3 nucleotide sequence: TGCGCCAGCAGCTTGGATCCTCCCTACAATGAGCAGTTCTTC. Translated, it gives CASSLDPPYNEQFF. The full variable domain, completed using reference TRBV5-1 and TRBJ2-1, is KAGVTQTPRYLIKTRGQQVTLSCSPISGHRSVSWYQQTPGQGLQFLFEYFSETQRNKGNFPGRFSGRQFSNSRSEMNVSTLELGDSALYLCASSLDPPYNEQFFGPGTRLTVL.

This clonotype has at least ten counts. The chain joins TRBV29-1 to TRBJ2-1, with 9 nucleotides matching TRBD2. Germline assignment: CDR1 SQVTM and CDR2 ANQGSEA. J gave up 7 bases and V 4 bases, and 11 bases lay outside the gene matches. The CDR3 sequence is 15 residues long. DNA for the CDR3: TGCAGCGTTGGAGCGGGAGGTCTCGTGGGGAATGAGCAGTTCTTC. Protein sequence: CSVGAGGLVGNEQFF.

This chain connects TRBV3-1 to TRBJ2-3; 13 nucleotides agree with TRBD2. The ends lost 1 base at V and 4 bases at J; junction bases unmatched: 5. The CDR3 contains 17 residues. Germline V gives CDR1 LGHDT, CDR2 YNNKEL (reference sequence). The DNA for the CDR3 is TGTGCCAGCAGCCAAGGCCGACTAGCGGGAGGTTCAGATACGCAGTATTTT. Its protein is CASSQGRLAGGSDTQYF.

This clonotype has only a few counts. The CDR3 region is CASSDRTPGEQYF. CDR3 bases: TGTGCCAGCTCGGACAGGACCCCGGGGGAGCAGTACTTC. V is TRBV6-1 and J is TRBJ2-7, with 7 bases matching TRBD1. The CDR3 loop spans 13 amino acids. Germline CDR1 and CDR2: MNHNS and SASEGT. The junction had 11 bases not matched to a gene; V was cut back by 8 bases and J by 7 bases.

V is TRBV2 and J is TRBJ1-2; TRBD1 matches 8 bases. The V segment lost 4 bases and the J segment 4 bases; nucleotides outside the gene matches: 2. This CDR3 region has 13 residues. The germline V gene encodes CDR1 SNHLY and CDR2 FYNNEI. CDR3 region: CASSGGTGYGYTF. Here the CDR3 DNA reads TGTGCCAGCAGTGGAGGGACAGGCTATGGCTACACCTTC.

This clonotype was observed many times. The chain has TRBV4-1 and TRBJ2-3; D unclear. The V end lost 1 base, the J end lost 2 bases, and 7 bases lay between the germline ends. CDR1 is MGHRA, CDR2 YSYEKL, per germline. CDR3 size: 14 residues. The CDR3 DNA sequence: TGCGCCAGCAGCCAAGGGTCCTCCACAGATACGCAGTATTTT. As protein: CASSQGSSTDTQYF.